One T cell receptor beta chain is described in this entry. TCRdb keeps only in-frame clones here, not all; method: immunoSEQ multiplex PCR. The sample lists more than 200,000 clones, around 81% occurring once. Trimming took off 3 bases at V and 4 bases at J, with 12 bases between the two ends. This CDR3 region has 14 residues. The germline CDR1 and CDR2 sequences are MNHNS and SASEGT. This entry belongs to a study of blood T cell repertoires in COVID-19. Source material: PBMCs or T cells enriched from blood (not recorded which). J is TRBJ1-1 and V is TRBV6-1; TRBD1 is a possible D gene (6 bases). The sequence was obtained from a man between 25 and 39 years old with acute COVID-19. CDR3 loop: CASSEIGGGTEAFF. DNA for the CDR3: TGTGCCAGCAGTGAGATAGGGGGGGGCACTGAAGCTTTCTTT.